These 25 T cell receptor beta chains share one sample of origin, sequenced in a study of blood T cell repertoires in COVID-19. Profiled with immunoSEQ multiplex PCR; TCRdb holds only in-frame clones, not every one. Of 200,000 to 250,000 clones in the sample, approximately 83% were seen once. Source material: PBMCs or T cells enriched from blood (not recorded which). These receptors were taken from a woman in her sixties or seventies who had recovered from COVID-19.

The table lists this clone with a few counts. V and J are TRBV7-2 and TRBJ2-6; 7 positions match TRBD1. The CDR3 runs to 16 residues. The germline V gene has CDR1 SGHTA and CDR2 FQGNSA. Unmatched junction bases numbered 5, after V lost 5 bases and J lost 1 base. CDR3 region: CASSPGQPSGANVLTF. Written as DNA, the CDR3 is TGTGCCAGCAGCCCGGGACAGCCGTCTGGGGCCAACGTCCTGACTTTC.

The chain employs TRBV5-1 and TRBJ1-3; D gene ambiguous. V was shortened by 0 bases and J by 2 bases, with 9 bases between the two germline ends. Germline values: CDR1 SGHRS, CDR2 YFSETQ. The CDR3 contains 15 residues. The CDR3 reads CASSLDGLTGNTIYF. The CDR3 DNA reads as TGCGCCAGCAGCTTGGATGGCTTAACTGGAAACACCATATATTTT.

This sequence joins TRBV28 and TRBJ2-7, with 8 nucleotides matching TRBD1. V trimming: 3 bases; J trimming: 0 bases; junction bases outside the gene matches: 7. The CDR3 runs to 16 residues. Per germline, CDR1 MDHEN and CDR2 SYDVKM. For the CDR3, the DNA is TGTGCCAGCAGTTTCTTGGACAGGGACTCCTCCTACGAGCAGTACTTC. It encodes CASSFLDRDSSYEQYF.

This clone showed up just once. V and J are TRBV3-1 (or the pseudogene TRBV3-2) and TRBJ2-7, with 9 bases lining up with TRBD2. Trimming took 9 bases from V and 0 from J; bases not matched to a gene: 9. Germline CDR1 LGHDT, CDR2 YNNKEL (reference sequence). The CDR3 is made up of 15 amino acids. The CDR3 nucleotides read TGTGCCAGTTCCGAGCGGGAGGCCCACTCCTACGAGCAGTACTTC. Protein sequence: CASSEREAHSYEQYF.

The chain has TRBV7-2 and TRBJ2-5; TRBD2 matches 10 bases. J gave up 7 bases and V 5 bases, and 13 bases lay outside the gene matches. This CDR3 is built from 16 residues. Per the germline V gene, CDR1 is SGHTA and CDR2 is FQGNSA. CDR3 sequence reads: CASSPQRGGQSVTQYF. CDR3 bases: TGTGCCAGCAGCCCCCAGCGGGGGGGCCAGTCAGTGACCCAGTACTTC.

The chain is built from TRBV6-2 or TRBV6-3 and TRBJ2-3; 10 bases fit TRBD2. The CDR3 runs to 16 residues. Trimming removed 5 bases from V and 9 bases from J; junction bases left unmatched: 14. Per the germline V gene, CDR1 is MNHEY and CDR2 is SVGEGT. This chain's CDR3 is CASSDYTGAGGETQYF. CDR3 nucleotides: TGTGCCAGCAGTGACTACACGGGAGCGGGGGGGGAGACGCAGTATTTT.

The CDR3: CASTLQGSRHEQYF. As DNA, the CDR3 is TGTGCCAGCACCCTACAGGGAAGTCGTCACGAGCAGTACTTC. This chain connects TRBV7-2 to TRBJ2-7, with a weak D call TRBD1 (6 bases). This CDR3 region has 14 residues. V lost 7 bases, J lost 5 bases, and 18 bases lay in between. The germline CDR1 and CDR2 sequences are SGHTA and FQGNSA.

This clone was recorded once. The chain is built from TRBV7-9 and TRBJ2-4, with TRBD1 matching 9 bases. Germline loops: CDR1 SEHNR, CDR2 FQNEAQ (reference sequence). V lost 2 bases to trimming and J lost 6 bases; unmatched junction nucleotides: 2. The CDR3 is 14 amino acids. CDR3 DNA sequence: TGTGCCAGCAGCTTAATGGGACAGGGAAACATTCAGTACTTC. Its protein is CASSLMGQGNIQYF.

V usage is TRBV4-1 and J usage is TRBJ1-3, with TRBD1 as a possible D gene (5 bases). V lost 4 bases and J lost 3, with 16 bases in between. CDR1 is MGHRA, CDR2 YSYEKL, per germline. This CDR3 has 16 residues. The CDR3, as DNA: TGCGCCAGCAGCCGCAATTCCCAGGGTGGTGGAAACACCATATATTTT. It yields the protein CASSRNSQGGGNTIYF.

This sequence joins TRBV10-3 and TRBJ1-3; 7 nucleotides line up with TRBD1. This CDR3 is built from 16 residues. J lost 2 bases, V lost 2 bases, and 6 bases had no gene match. CDR1 is ENHRY and CDR2 is SYGVKD in the germline V gene. The CDR3 bases are TGTGCCATCAGTGAGACAGGGGTTAGAGCTGGAAACACCATATATTTT. Residues: CAISETGVRAGNTIYF.

The table lists this clone with a count of one. J is TRBJ1-5 and V is TRBV7-2; 8 positions agree with TRBD1. Germline V gene lookup returns CDR1 SGHTA and CDR2 FQGNSA. There are 15 residues in the CDR3. Trimming cost V 5 bases and J 1 base; bases outside gene matches: 4. Written as DNA, the CDR3 is TGTGCCAGCAGCCCCGACAGGGGCAGCAATCAGCCCCAGCATTTT. Protein: CASSPDRGSNQPQHF.

The chain employs TRBV3-1 (or the pseudogene TRBV3-2) and TRBJ1-2, with D tentatively TRBD1 (5 bases). The CDR3 totals 14 residues. Germline CDR1 reads LGHDT; CDR2 reads YNNKEL (reference sequence). Trimming took 4 bases from V and 5 from J, leaving 14 bases between them. CDR3: CASSLRDSSYGYTF. As DNA, the CDR3 is TGTGCCAGCAGCCTACGGGACTCTAGTTATGGCTACACCTTC.

This clone was found a few times. The genes are TRBV6-4 and TRBJ1-1; D gene uncertain. The CDR3 consists of 13 residues. CDR1 is MRHNA, CDR2 SNTAGT, per germline. Trimming shortened V by 3 bases and J by 4 bases, and 9 bases separated the two germline ends. Here the CDR3 DNA reads TGTGCCAGCAGTGAGGATTGGAGCACTGAAGCTTTCTTT. Its translation is CASSEDWSTEAFF.

The CDR3 bases are TGTGCCAGCAGATTAAGCTTACTCAAGGGGTTGAACACTGAAGCTTTCTTT. The encoded protein is CASRLSLLKGLNTEAFF. The rearrangement joins TRBV7-8 to TRBJ1-1; tentative D call: TRBD1 (5 bases). Looked up from germline, CDR1 is SGHVS and CDR2 is FQNEAQ. V shed 6 bases and J shed 0 bases, with 20 bases lying between them. This CDR3 spans 17 amino acids.

This rearrangement joins TRBV7-6 to TRBJ1-6; TRBD1 aligns across 9 bases. The CDR3 is 14 amino acids. In germline, CDR1 is SGHVS, CDR2 FNYEAQ. Trimming cost V 3 bases and J 7 bases; bases outside gene matches: 1. The CDR3 DNA follows: TGTGCCAGCAGCTTGGGGACAGGGAATTCACCCCTCCACTTT. This gives the protein CASSLGTGNSPLHF.

The CDR3 spells CASSLTGREQFF. In DNA, the CDR3 is TGCGCCAGCAGCCTTACAGGCCGTGAGCAGTTCTTC. The rearrangement links TRBV4-1 to TRBJ2-1, with a weak D call TRBD1 (5 bases). The length of the CDR3 is 12 residues. V lost 4 bases and J 9 bases, leaving 10 bases between the germline ends. CDR1 and CDR2 (germline): MGHRA, YSYEKL.

The chain has TRBV29-1 and TRBJ2-3, with 10 bases identical to TRBD2. Germline V gives CDR1 SQVTM, CDR2 ANQGSEA. This CDR3 has 14 amino acids. Trimming cost V 6 bases and J 0 bases; bases outside gene matches: 3. The CDR3 coding sequence is TGCAGCGTATCGACTAGCGGGAGCACAGATACGCAGTATTTT. Amino acids: CSVSTSGSTDTQYF.

The rearrangement uses TRBV5-4 and TRBJ2-5, with TRBD2 matching over 8 bases. CDR3 length: 16 amino acids. The ends lost 4 bases at V and 0 bases at J; junction bases unmatched: 8. Germline-derived CDR1 and CDR2 are SGHNT and YYREEE (reference sequence). The CDR3 spells CASSPGRGGYQETQYF. CDR3 sequence (DNA): TGTGCCAGCAGCCCGGGTCGGGGGGGCTACCAAGAGACCCAGTACTTC. The entire variable domain, with the rest obtained from reference TRBV5-4 and TRBJ2-5, is as follows: ETGVTQSPTHLIKTRGQQVTLRCSSQSGHNTVSWYQQALGQGPQFIFQYYREEENGRGNFPPRFSGLQFPNYSSELNVNALELDDSALYLCASSPGRGGYQETQYFGPGTRLLVL.

The J gene is TRBJ2-1, the V gene TRBV18, with 9 positions matching TRBD1. Germline V gene sequence: CDR1 KGHSH, CDR2 LQKENI. V lost 6 bases and J lost 2; bases outside the gene matches: 5. There are 15 residues in the CDR3. The CDR3 loop is CASSSGQGPYNEQFF. The CDR3 region has the DNA TGTGCCAGCTCTTCCGGACAGGGGCCCTACAATGAGCAGTTCTTC.

The chain joins TRBV19 to TRBJ1-5; TRBD1 is a possible D gene (5 bases). This CDR3 has 16 amino acids. The germline V gene encodes CDR1 LNHDA and CDR2 SQIVND (reference sequence). The ends were cut back, 6 bases at V and 0 bases at J, with 15 bases in the middle. The CDR3 DNA is TGTGCCAGTAGCATCCTTTGGGGGGATAGCAATCAGCCCCAGCATTTT. It yields the protein CASSILWGDSNQPQHF.

V is TRBV3-1 (or the pseudogene TRBV3-2) and J is TRBJ1-1; D is unresolved. The V gene's germline CDR1 is LGHDT and CDR2 YNNKEL (reference sequence). Deletions cut 5 bases from V and 6 bases from J, with 13 bases between. The length of the CDR3 is 13 residues. CDR3 DNA sequence: TGTGCCAGCAGCTCTCCCCCCCCGGCTGAAGCTTTCTTT. As protein: CASSSPPPAEAFF.

The rearrangement links TRBV12-5 to TRBJ2-3; 7 bases agree with TRBD1. J was trimmed by 14 bases and V by 1 base; bases with no gene match: 6. This CDR3 spans 12 amino acids. Germline lookup yields CDR1 LGHNT and CDR2 FRNRAP. Here the CDR3 reads CASGLEGASRYF. The CDR3 DNA reads as TGTGCTAGTGGTTTGGAGGGGGCTAGCAGGTATTTT.

This chain uses TRBV10-1 with TRBJ2-3; 8 bases map to TRBD2. CDR1 WNHNN and CDR2 SYGVQD come from the germline V gene (reference sequence). Trimming at V came to 6 bases and at J to 2 bases, leaving 4 bases not matched to a gene. There are 14 residues in the CDR3. The CDR3 DNA follows: TGCGCCAGCAGCGTAGCGGGGAACACAGATACGCAGTATTTT. Translating gives CASSVAGNTDTQYF.

V and J are TRBV27 and TRBJ1-1, with no clear D. This CDR3 has 13 residues. V was pared by 2 bases and J by 8 bases, with 12 bases between. CDR1 and CDR2 from the germline V gene are MNHEY and SMNVEV (reference sequence). CDR3 region: CASSLLWRTEAFF. Written as DNA, the CDR3 is TGTGCCAGCAGTTTACTATGGAGGACCGAAGCTTTCTTT.

The chain employs TRBV2 and TRBJ1-4; weak D call: TRBD1 (6 bases). Trimming cost V 10 bases and J 7 bases, with 19 bases left between them. CDR1 and CDR2 from the germline V gene are SNHLY and FYNNEI. CDR3 size: 14 residues. As DNA, the CDR3 is TGTGCCACGTCCCTGGGACAAGAGGTTGAAAAACTGTTTTTT. Residues: CATSLGQEVEKLFF.